These T cell receptor beta chains were read from a single sample in a study of HIV-infected patients and healthy controls. TCRdb itself ran the 5' RACE reads through MiXCR, one entry per CDR3 protein. Counted here are about 3,800 distinct CDR3 sequences, approximately 8.5% occurring once; the ten biggest clones make up about a sixth. Sequencing used blood, obtained during antiretroviral therapy. The receptors originated from an adult with HIV infection. CDR3s include the opening cysteine and the closing phenylalanine or tryptophan. D genes are given only for firm matches. Clone size is stated in some rows and not others, as once, few, many or a class when expanded.

TRBJ2-5 | medium-sized | TRBV5-4 | TRBD2 | TGTGCCAGCAGCCTGGGGACTAGCCAAGAGACCCAGTACTTC | CASSLGTSQETQYF
TRBJ1-1 | many | TRBV2 | - | TGTGCCAGCAGTGGGCTACTAGACACTGAAGCTTTCTTT | CASSGLLDTEAFF
TRBJ2-2 | many | TRBV9 | - | TGTGCCAGCAGCGCTATGACGTCGAAGGCTAACACCGGGGAGCTGTTTTTT | CASSAMTSKANTGELFF
TRBJ1-3 | medium-sized | TRBV4-3 | - | TGCGCCAGCAGCCAAGATTACGGGCCCCCGGGGGCGCGTTGGGGAAACACCATATATTTT | CASSQDYGPPGARWGNTIYF
TRBJ2-1 | - | TRBV7-6 | TRBD2 | TGTGCTAGCTCGGGACTACCTTACAATGAGCAGTTCTTC | CASSGLPYNEQFF
TRBJ2-1 | medium-sized | TRBV20-1 | TRBD2 | TGCAGTGCTAGAGACCTCAGCGGGGGGGCCTCCAATGAGCAGTTCTTC | CSARDLSGGASNEQFF
TRBJ2-3 | medium-sized | TRBV12-5 | - | TGTGCTAGTGGTTTGGTACTAAGGTTGGCGGAGAGCACAGATACGCAGTATTTT | CASGLVLRLAESTDTQYF
TRBJ1-6 | many | TRBV9 | - | TGTGCCAGCAGCGTAGAGGGCAGTTGGGATTCACCCCTCCACTTT | CASSVEGSWDSPLHF
TRBJ1-1 | medium-sized | TRBV5-1 | TRBD1 | TGCGCCAGCAGCTTGGCGGGACAGGGAAACATGAACACTGAAGCTTTCTTT | CASSLAGQGNMNTEAFF
TRBJ2-3 | medium-sized | TRBV10-3 | - | TGTGCCATCAGTGAACAGGGGACTTTTACAGATACGCAGTATTTT | CAISEQGTFTDTQYF
TRBJ2-6 | many | TRBV19 | - | TGTGCCAGTAGTAAGGTCTCAACCTCTTGGGCCAACGTCCTGACTTTC | CASSKVSTSWANVLTF
TRBJ2-3 | - | TRBV19 | TRBD2 | TGTGCCAGTAGTATCCTAGGTCCCTCTAGCGGGGACTTCAGCACAGATACGCAGTATTTT | CASSILGPSSGDFSTDTQYF
TRBJ2-3 | - | TRBV2 | - | TGTGCCAGCGGTCTGAGCACAGATACGCAGTATTTT | CASGLSTDTQYF
TRBJ2-3 | medium-sized | TRBV10-3 | TRBD2 | TGTGCCATCAGTGAACCAGAGGGGGTAATAGCGGGGGAGTACACAGATACGCAGTATTTT | CAISEPEGVIAGEYTDTQYF
TRBJ2-3 | medium-sized | TRBV7-8 | - | TGTGCCAGCAGCACGGTTTCAGATACGCAGTATTTT | CASSTVSDTQYF
TRBJ2-2 | medium-sized | TRBV5-4 | - | TGTGCCAGCAGCTTGGGAGGGGGGGCCGTCCGGGAGCTGTTTTTT | CASSLGGGAVRELFF
TRBJ2-7 | - | TRBV4-1 | TRBD2 | TGCGCCAGCAGCGTCAACTCCGGGGGGTCCTACGAGCAGTACTTC | CASSVNSGGSYEQYF
TRBJ2-6 | many | TRBV7-2 | - | TGTGCCAGCAGCTTGGTCGGCTCTGGGGCCAACGTCCTGACTTTC | CASSLVGSGANVLTF
TRBJ1-5 | medium-sized | TRBV19 | TRBD1 | TGTGCCAGTAGTCTGGACAGGGTAGGGGTACAGCCCCAGCATTTT | CASSLDRVGVQPQHF
TRBJ2-7 | many | TRBV11-2 | - | TGTGCCAGCAGCTTAGATCCCAGGGTTGACGAGCAGTACTTC | CASSLDPRVDEQYF
TRBJ1-1 | many | TRBV6-5 | - | TGTGCCAGCAGTTCCGAGAATACAGGGTGGGGTTGGAACACTGAAGCTTTCTTT | CASSSENTGWGWNTEAFF
TRBJ1-4 | medium-sized | TRBV6-5 | TRBD1 | TGTGCCAGCAGTCGCTCCGGGACAGGGCCTGAAAAACTGTTTTTT | CASSRSGTGPEKLFF
TRBJ2-5 | medium-sized | TRBV7-2 | - | TGTGCCAGCAGCTTTACCCGGGGACAAGAGACCCAGTACTTC | CASSFTRGQETQYF
TRBJ2-1 | - | TRBV18 | TRBD1 | TGTGCCAGCTCACCACCAAACAGGGGCGCTTACAATGAGCATTTCTTC | CASSPPNRGAYNEHFF